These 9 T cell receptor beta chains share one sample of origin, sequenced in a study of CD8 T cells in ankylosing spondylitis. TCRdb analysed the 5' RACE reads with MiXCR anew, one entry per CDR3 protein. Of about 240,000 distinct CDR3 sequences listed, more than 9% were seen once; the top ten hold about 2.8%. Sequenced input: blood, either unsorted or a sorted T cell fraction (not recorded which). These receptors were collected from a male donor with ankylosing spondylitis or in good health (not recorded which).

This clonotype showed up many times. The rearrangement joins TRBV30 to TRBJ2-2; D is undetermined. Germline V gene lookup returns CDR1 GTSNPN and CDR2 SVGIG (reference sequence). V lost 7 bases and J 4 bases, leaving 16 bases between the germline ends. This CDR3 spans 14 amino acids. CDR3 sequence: CASYGQSPTGELFF. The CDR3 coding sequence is TGTGCCTCCTACGGCCAGTCCCCCACCGGGGAGCTGTTTTTT.

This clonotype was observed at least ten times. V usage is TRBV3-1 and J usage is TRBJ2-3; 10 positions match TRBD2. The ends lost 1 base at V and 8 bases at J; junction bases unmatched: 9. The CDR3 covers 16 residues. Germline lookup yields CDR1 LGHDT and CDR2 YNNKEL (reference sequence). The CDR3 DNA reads TGTGCCAGCAGCCAAGTGAAGGCTAGCGGGGGCCTTACGCAGTATTTT. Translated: CASSQVKASGGLTQYF.

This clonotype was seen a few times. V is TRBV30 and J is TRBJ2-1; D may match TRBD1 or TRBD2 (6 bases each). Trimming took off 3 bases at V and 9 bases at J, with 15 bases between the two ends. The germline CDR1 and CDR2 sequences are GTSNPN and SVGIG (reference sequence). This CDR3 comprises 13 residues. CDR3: CAWRPTGAGEQFF. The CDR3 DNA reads TGTGCCTGGAGGCCCACGGGGGCAGGTGAGCAGTTCTTC.

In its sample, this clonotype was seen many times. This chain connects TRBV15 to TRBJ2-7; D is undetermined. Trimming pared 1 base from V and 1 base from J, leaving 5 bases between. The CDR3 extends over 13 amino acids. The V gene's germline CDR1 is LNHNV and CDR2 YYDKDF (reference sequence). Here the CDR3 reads CATSRAGSYEQYF. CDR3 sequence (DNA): TGTGCCACCAGCAGAGCAGGATCCTACGAGCAGTACTTC.

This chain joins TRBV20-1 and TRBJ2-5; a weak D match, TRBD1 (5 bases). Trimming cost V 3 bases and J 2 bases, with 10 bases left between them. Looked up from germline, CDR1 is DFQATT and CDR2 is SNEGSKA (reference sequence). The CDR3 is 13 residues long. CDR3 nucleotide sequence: TGCAGTGCTAGGGGGTCAGGGCAAGAGACCCAGTACTTC. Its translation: CSARGSGQETQYF.

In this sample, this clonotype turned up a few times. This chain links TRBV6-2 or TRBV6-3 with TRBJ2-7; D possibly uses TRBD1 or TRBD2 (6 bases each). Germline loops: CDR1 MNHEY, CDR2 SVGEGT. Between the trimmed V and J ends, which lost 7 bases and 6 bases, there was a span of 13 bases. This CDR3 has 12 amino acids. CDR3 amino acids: CASTRGGPEQYF. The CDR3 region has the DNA TGTGCCAGCACCCGAGGGGGGCCCGAGCAGTACTTC.

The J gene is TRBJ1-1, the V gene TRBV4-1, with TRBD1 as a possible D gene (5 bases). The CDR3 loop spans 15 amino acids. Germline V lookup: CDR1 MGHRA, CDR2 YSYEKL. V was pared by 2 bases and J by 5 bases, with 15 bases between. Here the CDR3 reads CASSQLRGIGTEAFF. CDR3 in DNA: TGCGCCAGCAGCCAATTGCGGGGCATTGGGACTGAAGCTTTCTTT.

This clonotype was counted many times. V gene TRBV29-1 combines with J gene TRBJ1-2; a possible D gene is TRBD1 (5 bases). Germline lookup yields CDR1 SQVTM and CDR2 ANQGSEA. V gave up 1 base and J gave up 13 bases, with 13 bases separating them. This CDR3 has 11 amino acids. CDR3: CSVEGGQGLTF. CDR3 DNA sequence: TGCAGCGTTGAAGGTGGGCAGGGACTCACCTTC.

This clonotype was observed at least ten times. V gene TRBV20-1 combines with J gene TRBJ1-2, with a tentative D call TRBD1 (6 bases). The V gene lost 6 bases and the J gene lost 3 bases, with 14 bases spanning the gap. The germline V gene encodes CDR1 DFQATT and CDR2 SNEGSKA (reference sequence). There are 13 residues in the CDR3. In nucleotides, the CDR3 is TGCAGTGCAGATACAGGGCGCTACTATGGCTACACCTTC. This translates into CSADTGRYYGYTF.